This T cell receptor beta chain was identified in a study of beta chain features in type 1 diabetes. General study results and limits: For Type 1 diabetes patients, all four CD4+ subsets carried TCRB CDR3s that were moderately but significantly shorter.

Expressed TCRB transcripts were sequenced because the isolated RNA had all been reverse transcribed beforehand. Sequenced by immunoSEQ multiplex PCR; TCRdb stores in-frame clones only, minus some. The top ten hold 0.45% to 0.55% of the sample, which has 65,000 to 100,000 clones, about 32% seen once. Sampling consisted of one heparinised blood draw per donor, averaging approximately 120 mL. Sorting of CD4+ naive, central memory, regulatory and stem cell-like memory cells was performed via CD45RO/CCR7/CD25/CD127/CD95/CD27. This clone was counted only a few times. Its antigen is as yet unknown. This CDR3 spans 14 amino acids. Germline V gene data show CDR1 as LNHDA and CDR2 as SQIVND (reference sequence). V gave up 5 bases and J gave up 5 bases; unmatched junction bases: 6.

This receptor was obtained from a woman younger than 35 in good health. The rearrangement joins TRBV19 to TRBJ2-5, with 9 bases aligning to TRBD1. The sample consisted of stem cell memory CD4+ T cells from blood. CDR3 sequence reads: CASSGGQGWETQYF. In DNA form, the CDR3 reads TGTGCCAGTAGTGGGGGACAGGGTTGGGAGACCCAGTACTTC.